This TCR beta chain derives from a study of blood T cell repertoires in COVID-19 (dated by TCRdb to about 2020). A note on the overall study: Collaborator samples came from the United States, Italy and Spain and covered acute and convalescent phases of COVID-19. Samples were obtained from the ongoing ImmuneRACE study (first 160 participants) and from some 1,300 subjects provided by 6 global collaborators. The material from the prospective study consisted of cDNA or gDNA derived from T cells, B-cell-depleted T cells, or PBMCs. Deeply sampled blood TCRbeta repertoires from subjects exposed to, actively infected with, or recovered from COVID-19 were included in the dataset. The repertoires were released in a freely available public database meant as a resource for research on the immune response to SARS-CoV-2. Where available, HLA class I and class II types were obtained from metadata supplied by the sample provider rather than from assay-based typing. Sample metadata almost always included a de-identified subject ID, COVID-19 status, age in years and sex. The study at large found these results: The amount of clinical and demographic metadata varied by source and participant and was provided uncurated.

A few counts support this clone. Its antigen remains unidentified. There are no base qualities to consult, and no much larger clone falls within one base. The immunoSEQ Assay, a bias-controlled multiplex PCR, was used to amplify TCRbeta CDR3 regions from genomic DNA. The original methods were these. Within the assay, amplification of reference gene primers was used to estimate how many nucleated cells each sample contained. Sequence reads were collapsed and filtered to measure the absolute abundance of every unique TCRbeta CDR3 rearrangement. Productive Simpson clonality was computed per sample as the square root of Simpson's diversity index over productive rearrangements. Entries here come from immuneACCESS through TCRdb and include only in-frame sequences with V and J called. Some clones fail to appear in such tables; in the studies checked, an unresolved V gene covers under half of the shortfall, and the cause of the remainder is unknown. The V and J calls and clone size come from that table; D and trimming were worked out from the DNA. Present in this sample are just over 650,000 clones, 90% of which were seen just once. Jointly, the top ten make up roughly 0.25% of the sample.

Relative to germline, V is 0 bases shorter and J is 1 base shorter, with 9 bases between their ends. CDR3 length: 15 amino acids, cysteine to phenylalanine. Of the read, only the CDR3 DNA is kept; its 45 bases are in frame from base 1. The CDR1 and CDR2 encoded by the germline V gene are MNHEY and SVGAGI. Whole blood was collected in K2EDTA tubes by collaborating institutions according to the institutions' own protocols. For TCRbeta analysis, collaborator samples were shipped as frozen whole blood, as isolated PBMCs, or as DNA extracted from either sample type. The clonotype was recovered from a woman aged 18-29 years with acute or convalescent COVID-19. Specimen: peripheral blood. Recombination linked TRBV6-5 to TRBJ1-1, and TRBD1 may be the D gene, going by 5 matching bases. CDR3 region: CASSYSYRTNTEAFF. The sequenced DNA is TGTGCCAGCAGTTACTCGTACAGGACGAACACTGAAGCTTTCTTT.